This is a list of T cell receptor beta chains from one sample in a study of control samples from healthy donors and cancer patients. Using immunoSEQ multiplex PCR, the repertoire was profiled, and TCRdb retains in-frame clones only, with some absent. The table lists some 120,000 clones, approximately 90% of them singletons. The sequenced material came from PBMCs. These receptors all come from a woman aged 50 to 60 with colorectal cancer. The CDR3 runs from the conserved cysteine through the conserved F or W. Each record gives: clone size, V gene, D gene, J gene, CDR3 protein, CDR3 DNA. D genes are given only for firm matches. Expanded clones are given a class, and other clones once, few, many or no size at all.

clone_size: NA
v_call: TRBV25-1
d_call: TRBD1
j_call: TRBJ2-2
cdr3_aa: CASRRPGQGSTGELFF
cdr3_nt: TGTGCCAGCAGGAGACCGGGACAGGGGTCCACCGGGGAGCTGTTTTTT

clone_size: NA
v_call: TRBV30
d_call: NA
j_call: TRBJ1-1
cdr3_aa: CAWSVIQGITEAFF
cdr3_nt: TGTGCCTGGAGTGTAATACAGGGTATCACTGAAGCTTTCTTT

clone_size: NA
v_call: TRBV3-1/TRBV3-2
d_call: TRBD2
j_call: TRBJ2-5
cdr3_aa: CASSQDRWRGGQVVETQYF
cdr3_nt: TGTGCCAGCAGCCAAGATCGATGGCGGGGGGGCCAAGTGGTTGAGACCCAGTACTTC

clone_size: NA
v_call: TRBV30
d_call: TRBD1
j_call: TRBJ1-2
cdr3_aa: CAWLGTGDNYGYTF
cdr3_nt: TGTGCCTGGCTTGGGACAGGGGACAACTATGGCTACACCTTC

clone_size: NA
v_call: TRBV18
d_call: TRBD2
j_call: TRBJ2-1
cdr3_aa: CASSPRLAGGNNEQFF
cdr3_nt: TGTGCCAGCTCACCACGCCTAGCGGGAGGTAACAATGAGCAGTTCTTC

clone_size: NA
v_call: TRBV7-3
d_call: NA
j_call: TRBJ1-1
cdr3_aa: CASTRDWTHTEAFF
cdr3_nt: TGTGCCAGCACCCGGGACTGGACTCACACTGAAGCTTTCTTT

clone_size: once
v_call: TRBV7-8
d_call: NA
j_call: TRBJ1-1
cdr3_aa: CASSPQINTEAFF
cdr3_nt: TGTGCCAGCAGCCCTCAGATAAACACTGAAGCTTTCTTT

clone_size: NA
v_call: TRBV19
d_call: TRBD1
j_call: TRBJ1-2
cdr3_aa: CASSMGQGALNYYGYTF
cdr3_nt: TGTGCCAGTAGTATGGGCCAGGGGGCGCTTAACTACTATGGCTACACCTTC

clone_size: NA
v_call: TRBV3-1/TRBV3-2
d_call: NA
j_call: TRBJ2-1
cdr3_aa: CASSHVRDNNNEQFF
cdr3_nt: TGTGCCAGCAGCCACGTACGGGATAATAACAATGAGCAGTTCTTC

clone_size: NA
v_call: TRBV19
d_call: NA
j_call: TRBJ1-1
cdr3_aa: CASSRSGVTEAFF
cdr3_nt: TGTGCCAGTAGTAGGTCAGGGGTTACTGAAGCTTTCTTT

clone_size: NA
v_call: TRBV30
d_call: NA
j_call: TRBJ1-5
cdr3_aa: CAWGHPDQPQHF
cdr3_nt: TGTGCCTGGGGACACCCTGATCAGCCCCAGCATTTT

clone_size: NA
v_call: TRBV19
d_call: NA
j_call: TRBJ1-5
cdr3_aa: CASSSSRDAGPRYQPQHF
cdr3_nt: TGTGCCAGTAGTTCCTCCCGGGACGCCGGGCCTAGGTATCAGCCCCAGCATTTT

clone_size: NA
v_call: TRBV5-1
d_call: NA
j_call: TRBJ1-1
cdr3_aa: CASSSGASRQVVTEAFF
cdr3_nt: TGCGCCAGCAGCTCGGGGGCGAGTCGACAGGTAGTAACTGAAGCTTTCTTT

clone_size: NA
v_call: TRBV19
d_call: TRBD2
j_call: TRBJ2-3
cdr3_aa: CASSPREATDTQYF
cdr3_nt: TGTGCCAGTAGTCCGCGGGAGGCCACAGATACGCAGTATTTT

clone_size: NA
v_call: TRBV30
d_call: NA
j_call: TRBJ2-5
cdr3_aa: CAWSEEETQYF
cdr3_nt: TGTGCCTGGAGTGAAGAAGAGACCCAGTACTTC

clone_size: NA
v_call: TRBV9
d_call: NA
j_call: TRBJ1-1
cdr3_aa: CASSVDPVGEAFF
cdr3_nt: TGTGCCAGCAGCGTAGATCCCGTTGGGGAAGCTTTCTTT

clone_size: NA
v_call: TRBV5-6
d_call: NA
j_call: TRBJ1-5
cdr3_aa: CASSLEGARNQPQHF
cdr3_nt: TGTGCCAGCAGCTTGGAAGGGGCTCGGAATCAGCCCCAGCATTTT

clone_size: NA
v_call: TRBV9
d_call: TRBD2
j_call: TRBJ2-7
cdr3_aa: CASSGGGSSYEQYF
cdr3_nt: TGTGCCAGCAGCGGCGGCGGGAGCTCCTACGAGCAGTACTTC

clone_size: NA
v_call: TRBV7-8
d_call: NA
j_call: TRBJ1-2
cdr3_aa: CASSSPREGQNYGYTF
cdr3_nt: TGTGCCAGCAGCTCCCCGAGGGAGGGGCAGAACTATGGCTACACCTTC

clone_size: few
v_call: TRBV28
d_call: NA
j_call: TRBJ1-3
cdr3_aa: CASRGEYSGNTIYF
cdr3_nt: TGTGCCAGCAGGGGGGAATACTCTGGAAACACCATATATTTT

clone_size: NA
v_call: TRBV4-1
d_call: NA
j_call: TRBJ1-1
cdr3_aa: CASSLLGSEAFF
cdr3_nt: TGCGCCAGCAGCCTCCTAGGATCTGAAGCTTTCTTT

clone_size: NA
v_call: TRBV9
d_call: NA
j_call: TRBJ2-3
cdr3_aa: CASSPRPGPDTQYF
cdr3_nt: TGTGCCAGCAGCCCACGACCTGGCCCGGATACGCAGTATTTT

clone_size: NA
v_call: TRBV6-4
d_call: TRBD2
j_call: TRBJ2-1
cdr3_aa: CASSARAGAGNEQFF
cdr3_nt: TGTGCCAGCAGTGCCCGAGCGGGAGCTGGAAATGAGCAGTTCTTC

clone_size: NA
v_call: TRBV5-1
d_call: NA
j_call: TRBJ1-6
cdr3_aa: CASSPRESDNSPLHF
cdr3_nt: TGCGCCAGCAGCCCCAGGGAATCTGATAATTCACCCCTCCACTTT

clone_size: NA
v_call: TRBV3-1/TRBV3-2
d_call: TRBD2
j_call: TRBJ2-5
cdr3_aa: CASSQKWTSQEETQYF
cdr3_nt: TGTGCCAGCAGCCAAAAGTGGACTAGCCAGGAAGAGACCCAGTACTTC

clone_size: NA
v_call: TRBV12-3/TRBV12-4
d_call: NA
j_call: TRBJ1-3
cdr3_aa: CASTVSGNTIYF
cdr3_nt: TGTGCCAGCACCGTATCTGGAAACACCATATATTTT

clone_size: NA
v_call: TRBV7-8
d_call: TRBD2
j_call: TRBJ2-2
cdr3_aa: CASSLRLAGNTGELFF
cdr3_nt: TGTGCCAGCAGCTTAAGGCTAGCGGGGAACACCGGGGAGCTGTTTTTT

clone_size: NA
v_call: TRBV5-1
d_call: NA
j_call: TRBJ2-1
cdr3_aa: CASSLGSWDRHNEQFF
cdr3_nt: TGCGCCAGCAGCCTGGGTTCTTGGGACCGCCACAATGAGCAGTTCTTC

clone_size: few
v_call: TRBV11-2
d_call: NA
j_call: TRBJ2-3
cdr3_aa: CASSLGGDAITDTQYF
cdr3_nt: TGTGCCAGCAGCTTAGGGGGGGACGCGATCACAGATACGCAGTATTTT

clone_size: NA
v_call: TRBV2
d_call: NA
j_call: TRBJ1-2
cdr3_aa: CASSEGTDGYTF
cdr3_nt: TGTGCCAGCAGTGAAGGTACGGACGGCTACACCTTC

clone_size: NA
v_call: TRBV6-4
d_call: TRBD1
j_call: TRBJ1-1
cdr3_aa: CASNPDRGLVTEAFF
cdr3_nt: TGTGCCAGCAACCCGGACAGGGGGCTTGTCACTGAAGCTTTCTTT

clone_size: NA
v_call: TRBV6-1
d_call: NA
j_call: TRBJ1-5
cdr3_aa: CASSEFYSQPQHF
cdr3_nt: TGTGCCAGCAGTGAATTTTATTCTCAGCCCCAGCATTTT

clone_size: NA
v_call: TRBV23-1
d_call: NA
j_call: TRBJ2-2
cdr3_aa: CASRKLSPGFTGELFF
cdr3_nt: TGCGCCAGCAGAAAATTGTCCCCGGGATTCACCGGGGAGCTGTTTTTT

clone_size: few
v_call: TRBV9
d_call: NA
j_call: TRBJ1-2
cdr3_aa: CASSEPMGYGYTF
cdr3_nt: TGTGCCAGCAGCGAGCCAATGGGTTATGGCTACACCTTC

clone_size: NA
v_call: TRBV5-1
d_call: TRBD1
j_call: TRBJ2-6
cdr3_aa: CASSPGQRLWRANVLTF
cdr3_nt: TGCGCCAGCAGCCCGGGACAGCGTCTTTGGCGGGCCAACGTCCTGACTTTC

clone_size: few
v_call: TRBV6-2/TRBV6-3
d_call: NA
j_call: TRBJ1-3
cdr3_aa: CASSYSIEGGFGNTIYF
cdr3_nt: TGTGCCAGCAGTTACTCGATCGAGGGCGGGTTTGGAAACACCATATATTTT

clone_size: NA
v_call: TRBV5-1
d_call: NA
j_call: TRBJ2-2
cdr3_aa: CASSLSGRANTGELFF
cdr3_nt: TGCGCCAGCAGCTTGAGCGGCAGAGCGAACACCGGGGAGCTGTTTTTT

clone_size: NA
v_call: TRBV27
d_call: TRBD2
j_call: TRBJ2-2
cdr3_aa: CASSFSSGGAGELFF
cdr3_nt: TGTGCCAGCAGTTTCTCTAGCGGGGGGGCCGGGGAGCTGTTTTTT

clone_size: NA
v_call: TRBV6-5
d_call: TRBD2
j_call: TRBJ2-4
cdr3_aa: CASSYGGVDKNIQYF
cdr3_nt: TGTGCCAGCAGTTACGGGGGGGTGGACAAAAACATTCAGTACTTC

clone_size: NA
v_call: TRBV15
d_call: NA
j_call: TRBJ1-2
cdr3_aa: CATSRVHNYGYTF
cdr3_nt: TGTGCCACCAGCAGAGTACACAACTATGGCTACACCTTC

clone_size: NA
v_call: TRBV10-3
d_call: TRBD2
j_call: TRBJ2-1
cdr3_aa: CAIRVTSGGAPSNEQFF
cdr3_nt: TGTGCCATCAGAGTTACTAGCGGGGGGGCTCCATCCAATGAGCAGTTCTTC

clone_size: NA
v_call: TRBV19
d_call: NA
j_call: TRBJ2-1
cdr3_aa: CASSIVSSREQFF
cdr3_nt: TGTGCCAGTAGTATAGTTTCGTCAAGGGAGCAGTTCTTC